This entry describes one T cell receptor (beta chain). This CDR3 is built from 15 residues. The germline V and J ends were trimmed by 4 bases and 2 bases, with 13 bases remaining between them. Germline lookup yields CDR1 KGHDR and CDR2 SFDVKD. This sample was included in a study of blood T cell repertoires in COVID-19. Looking at the study overall: Material from acute and convalescent COVID-19 was sourced from the United States, Italy and Spain.

This table comes from immunoSEQ multiplex PCR, and its TCRdb copy is limited to in-frame clones, with some not included. Found here are a few hundred thousand clones, roughly nine tenths of them singletons; the top ten hold 0.95% to 1.5%. Participants reported their clinical history, and cohort assignment relied on those reports. This receptor was obtained from a human donor in a cohort exposed to, infected with or recovered from COVID-19 (not recorded which). The donor label of this sample is uncertain. Sequencing was carried out using PBMCs or T cells enriched from blood (not recorded which). This chain links TRBV24-1 with TRBJ1-2; D is possibly TRBD1 (5 bases). This CDR3 reads CATSEGPGLNYGYTF. The CDR3 DNA sequence: TGTGCCACCAGTGAGGGGCCGGGACTCAACTATGGCTACACCTTC.